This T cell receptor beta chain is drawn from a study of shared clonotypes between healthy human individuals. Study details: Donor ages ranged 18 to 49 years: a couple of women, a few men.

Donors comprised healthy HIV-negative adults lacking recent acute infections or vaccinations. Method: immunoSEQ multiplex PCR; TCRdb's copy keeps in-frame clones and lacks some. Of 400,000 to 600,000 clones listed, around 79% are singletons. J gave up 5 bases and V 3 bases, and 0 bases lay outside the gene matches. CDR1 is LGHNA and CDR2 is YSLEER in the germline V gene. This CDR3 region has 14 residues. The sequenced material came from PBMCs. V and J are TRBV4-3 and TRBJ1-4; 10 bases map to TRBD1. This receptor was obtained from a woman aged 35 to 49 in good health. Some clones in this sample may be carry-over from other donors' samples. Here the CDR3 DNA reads TGCGCCAGCAGCCAGGGACAGGGGAATGAAAAACTGTTTTTT. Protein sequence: CASSQGQGNEKLFF.